This section outlines one T cell receptor (beta chain) sequence together with its context. These data come from a study of T cells expressing NK-cell markers. TCRdb reanalyzed the 5' RACE reads and collapses them to one entry per CDR3 protein, without DNA. The sample holds some 120,000 distinct CDR3 sequences. The CDR3 extends over 16 amino acids. CDR1 and CDR2 from the germline V gene are SEHNR and FQNEAQ (reference sequence). The TCR comes from a woman aged 18 to 75 in good health. Sequencing was done on a sample of blood T cells: a sorted CD56 or NKG2C T cell subset, CD4+ or CD8+ T cells, or bulk PBMC T cells (not recorded which). The gene calls are TRBV7-9 and TRBJ2-2; without DNA, the TCRdb call of TRBD2 cannot be checked. The CDR3 region is CASSPVGTKNTGELFF. The entire variable domain, with the rest obtained from reference TRBV7-9 and TRBJ2-2, is as follows: DTGVSQNPRHKITKRGQNVTFRCDPISEHNRLYWYRQTLGQGPEFLTYFQNEAQLEKSRLLSDRFSAERPKGSFSTLEIQRTEQGDSAMYLCASSPVGTKNTGELFFGEGSRLTVL.